Listed below are T cell receptor beta chains from one sample, sequenced in a study of CD8 T cells in Susac syndrome. TCRdb itself ran the immunoSEQ multiplex PCR reads through MiXCR, one entry per CDR3 protein. Of about 70,000 distinct CDR3 sequences listed, roughly 94% were seen once; the top ten hold roughly 0.22%. What was sequenced was CD8+ T cells from PBMCs. These TCRs come from a human donor in good health. CDR3s include the opening cysteine and the closing phenylalanine or tryptophan. Each record gives: clone size, D gene, V gene, J gene, CDR3 protein, CDR3 DNA. A D gene is named only where the DNA matches it firmly. Size values are once, few and many counts, or a class for expanded clones, and some rows have none.

NA,TRBD1,TRBV7-9,TRBJ2-3,CASSPPRTGEGTDTQYF,TGTGCCAGCAGCCCCCCCCGGACAGGGGAGGGCACAGATACGCAGTATTTT
NA,NA,TRBV9,TRBJ2-1,CASSPGPYGNEQFF,TGTGCCAGCAGCCCCGGGCCCTACGGCAATGAGCAGTTCTTC
NA,NA,TRBV28,TRBJ2-5,CASRLGGSETQYF,TGTGCCAGCAGATTAGGCGGATCCGAGACCCAGTACTTC
NA,NA,TRBV6-6,TRBJ2-4,CASSYSWPDIQYF,TGTGCCAGCAGTTACTCGTGGCCGGACATTCAGTACTTC
NA,TRBD1,TRBV7-3,TRBJ1-1,CASSLSGTGRTEAFF,TGTGCCAGCAGCTTGTCCGGGACAGGGAGGACTGAAGCTTTCTTT
NA,NA,TRBV9,TRBJ2-1,CASIVGLANEQFF,TGTGCCAGCATCGTAGGGCTAGCCAATGAGCAGTTCTTC
once,TRBD2,TRBV6-5,TRBJ2-5,CASSYRERGAQETQYF,TGTGCCAGCAGTTACAGGGAGCGGGGGGCCCAAGAGACCCAGTACTTC
NA,TRBD2,TRBV7-3,TRBJ2-1,CASSHLAGGRDEQFF,TGTGCCAGCAGCCACTTAGCGGGGGGCCGGGATGAGCAGTTCTTC
NA,TRBD1,TRBV19,TRBJ2-7,CASSGTGTYEQYF,TGTGCCAGTAGCGGGACAGGGACCTACGAGCAGTACTTC
NA,TRBD1,TRBV7-9,TRBJ1-1,CASSLLGTGGNTEAFF,TGTGCCAGCAGCTTATTGGGGACAGGGGGGAACACTGAAGCTTTCTTT
NA,NA,TRBV30,TRBJ2-6,CAWSVGGIRVLTF,TGTGCCTGGAGTGTAGGGGGAATCCGCGTCCTGACTTTC
NA,NA,TRBV15,TRBJ2-6,CATSGPGHSNSGANVLTF,TGTGCCACCAGCGGACCGGGACACTCGAACTCTGGGGCCAACGTCCTGACTTTC
NA,NA,TRBV4-1,TRBJ2-5,CASSQSQKGEETQYF,TGCGCCAGCAGCCAATCTCAGAAGGGAGAGGAGACCCAGTACTTC
NA,TRBD2,TRBV5-4,TRBJ2-7,CASSSSGGVYEQYF,TGTGCCAGCAGCTCGAGCGGGGGAGTTTACGAGCAGTACTTC
NA,TRBD1,TRBV7-9,TRBJ2-2,CASSPPQGAFTGELFF,TGTGCCAGCAGCCCCCCACAGGGGGCATTCACCGGGGAGCTGTTTTTT
NA,NA,TRBV27,TRBJ1-1,CASRGTNTEAFF,TGTGCCAGCAGGGGGACGAACACTGAAGCTTTCTTT
NA,NA,TRBV6-2/TRBV6-3,TRBJ2-7,CASSYPRPGGFEQYF,TGTGCCAGCAGTTACCCGAGGCCAGGAGGTTTCGAGCAGTACTTC